This T cell receptor (beta chain) comes out of a study of T cell responses to AZD1222 COVID-19 vaccine (dated by TCRdb to the early 2020s). Looking at the study overall: AZD1222 recipients whose second dose came at about 4 weeks and those whose second dose came at about 12 weeks were combined into one group, since spike-specific TCR depth and breadth did not differ between the two schedules. TCR sequencing covered 233 trial participants: 200 to 220 given two doses of AZD1222 and around 25 given two doses of MenACWY control vaccine. Trial participants were enrolled by age into subgroups of 18-55, 56-69 and 70-plus years, and around 150, 28 and 57 TCR-sequenced participants, respectively, were included in these subgroups. On the study overall, not on this receptor specifically: Epitopes outside the regions mutated in the B.1.351 and B.1.1.7 variants were reportedly recognized by nearly half of the unique spike-specific TCRs. Conclusions about previously exposed vaccinees are limited because only six or seven AZD1222 recipients were SARS-CoV-2 seropositive at baseline. Spike-specific TCR breadth and depth rose significantly after two AZD1222 doses compared with day 0 and with MenACWY recipients. The 56-69-year group was small, and its depth increase did not reach significance, likely because of low power. The whole spike protein was spanned by vaccine-associated CD4 TCRs, and dominant responses were seen in regions 160-218 and 743-854. Participants were mostly white British, with more females than males. The authors suggested clonal diversity may have been underestimated. No day 14 peak-response samples were available, so repertoires were characterized only after the peak T cell response.

Taken with the paper, the label for time point translates to: baseline before first vaccination. Samples from vaccinated people were obtained from the UK trials COV001 and COV002, which included a single-blind randomized controlled phase 2/3 trial of AZD1222 (ChAdOx1 nCoV-19) in healthy adults. Trial participant PBMC samples were collected at day 0 and day 28 after the second dose for TCRbeta chain sequencing. The CDR3 regions of human TCRbeta chains were analyzed by immunosequencing. The published analysis was carried out like this. TCRs in the repertoires were matched against a reference library of SARS-CoV-2-specific TCRs that had been generated with the MIRA antigen-specificity platform. Breadth was defined as the fraction of unique TCRs that were SARS-CoV-2-associated. Depth was defined as the fraction of total T cells that were SARS-CoV-2-associated. Each spike-specific TCR was assigned to its reactive spike region and to a CD4 or CD8 class using the MIRA data. Log10-transformed breadth and depth values were compared by one-way ANOVA with Sidak's multiple comparisons tests. In its TCRdb copy, this immuneACCESS table keeps in-frame sequences only and misses some clones. Where compared with another copy, unresolved V genes explain less than half of these, and the others have no known cause. V and J calls plus clone size are reproduced from that table; the DNA served to infer D and trimming. For this sample the table gives 150,000 to 190,000 clones, of which about nine tenths were detected only once. 1.5% to 2% of the sample lies in the top ten.

About this clone itself: Its binding antigen is unknown. No quality values exist for individual bases; no much larger clone is one base distant.

V drops 3 bases and J drops 7 bases, leaving 16 bases in between. From cysteine to phenylalanine, the CDR3 is 15 amino acids long. Kept here is only the CDR3 DNA, which spans 45 bases and is read in frame from base 1. The germline V gene supplies CDR1 SNHLY and CDR2 FYNNEI. The clonotype was recovered from an adult in good health. The chain joins TRBV2 to TRBJ2-1; D gene: possibly TRBD1, on 6 matching bases. The specimen comprised peripheral blood, sampled on day 0 of AZD1222 vaccination. The sequenced DNA is TGTGCCAGCAGTGACCCGGGAACGGGGACAAATGAGCAGTTCTTC. It encodes CASSDPGTGTNEQFF.